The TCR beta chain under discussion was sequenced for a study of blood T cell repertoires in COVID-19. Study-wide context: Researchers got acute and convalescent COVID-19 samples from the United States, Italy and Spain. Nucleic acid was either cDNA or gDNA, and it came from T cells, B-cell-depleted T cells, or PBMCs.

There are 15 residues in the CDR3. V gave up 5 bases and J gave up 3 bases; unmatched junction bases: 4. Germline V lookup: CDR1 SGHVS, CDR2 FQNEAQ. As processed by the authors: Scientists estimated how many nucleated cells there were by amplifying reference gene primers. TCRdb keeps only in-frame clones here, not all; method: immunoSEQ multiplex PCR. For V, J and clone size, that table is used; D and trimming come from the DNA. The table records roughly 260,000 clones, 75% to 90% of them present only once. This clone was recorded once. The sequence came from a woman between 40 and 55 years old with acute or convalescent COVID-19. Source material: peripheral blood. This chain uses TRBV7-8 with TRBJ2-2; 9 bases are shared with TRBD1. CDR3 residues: CASSTGTGYTGELFF. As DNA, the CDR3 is TGTGCCAGCAGCACGGGGACAGGGTACACCGGGGAGCTGTTTTTT.